The rows below give T cell receptor beta chains drawn from one sample of a study of early T cells in non-severe SARS-CoV-2 infection. Each CDR3 protein is one row after TCRdb ran MiXCR on the 5' RACE reads. The table lists about 130,000 distinct CDR3 sequences, just under 15% of them singletons. Sequencing was done on a sample of whole blood. The receptor set was obtained from an adult who was a healthcare worker with PCR-confirmed SARS-CoV-2 infection or an uninfected control (not recorded which). The CDR3 runs from the conserved cysteine through the conserved F or W. Each record gives: clone size, J gene, V gene, D gene, CDR3 protein, CDR3 DNA. D genes are given only for firm matches. Expanded clones are given a class, and other clones once, few, many or no size at all.

many | TRBJ1-2 | TRBV13 | - | CASSQRGGNYGYTF | TGTGCCAGCAGCCAGAGGGGAGGTAACTATGGCTACACCTTC
- | TRBJ1-2 | TRBV5-1 | - | CASTPSLSSYGYTF | TGCGCCAGCACCCCCAGCCTAAGCAGCTATGGCTACACCTTC
- | TRBJ1-2 | TRBV29-1 | - | CSVEVRGVGDGYTF | TGCAGCGTTGAGGTACGAGGGGTAGGAGATGGCTACACCTTC
few | TRBJ2-2 | TRBV12-3/TRBV12-4 | TRBD1 | CASSTTGGFPGELFF | TGTGCCAGCAGCACGACAGGGGGCTTTCCCGGGGAGCTGTTTTTT
- | TRBJ2-7 | TRBV10-3 | - | CAISEEKRLGPSSYEQYF | TGTGCCATCAGTGAGGAAAAAAGGCTCGGACCAAGCTCCTACGAGCAGTACTTC
many | TRBJ1-1 | TRBV29-1 | - | CSVERGEAFF | TGCAGCGTTGAACGGGGTGAAGCTTTCTTT
- | TRBJ2-3 | TRBV12-3/TRBV12-4 | - | CASSLLASRTDTQYF | TGTGCCAGCAGTTTGCTTGCTTCTCGCACAGATACGCAGTATTTT
- | TRBJ2-7 | TRBV7-9 | - | CASKRAEGTYEQYF | TGTGCCAGCAAGCGGGCGGAGGGGACCTACGAGCAGTACTTC
- | TRBJ2-3 | TRBV19 | - | CASSILGLGDTQYF | TGTGCCAGTAGTATCTTGGGGCTGGGAGATACGCAGTATTTT
many | TRBJ1-4 | TRBV4-2 | - | CASSQDKQAEKLFF | TGTGCCAGCAGCCAAGATAAACAGGCTGAAAAACTGTTTTTT
- | TRBJ1-1 | TRBV2 | - | CASSEAVNTEAFF | TGTGCCAGCAGTGAAGCAGTTAACACTGAAGCTTTCTTT
many | TRBJ1-3 | TRBV11-2 | - | CASSRFGGNTIYF | TGTGCCAGCAGCCGCTTTGGGGGAAACACCATATATTTT
- | TRBJ2-1 | TRBV3-1 | - | CASSQEAWDEQFF | TGTGCCAGCAGCCAAGAGGCCTGGGATGAGCAGTTCTTC
few | TRBJ2-5 | TRBV14 | TRBD1 | CASSQDWTGRVYF | TGTGCCAGCAGCCAAGATTGGACAGGTCGGGTGTACTTC
few | TRBJ1-4 | TRBV12-3/TRBV12-4 | TRBD1 | CASSDDRVLTNEKLFF | TGTGCCAGCAGTGATGACAGGGTTCTAACTAATGAAAAACTGTTTTTT
- | TRBJ2-5 | TRBV2 | - | CASSEGAPRETQYF | TGTGCCAGCAGTGAAGGAGCCCCACGGGAGACCCAGTACTTC
- | TRBJ2-5 | TRBV3-1 | - | CASRTGKEETQYF | TGTGCCAGCCGTACAGGGAAGGAAGAGACCCAGTACTTC
many | TRBJ2-7 | TRBV27 | - | CASSFGGPWSYEQYF | TGTGCCAGCAGTTTTGGCGGCCCCTGGTCCTACGAGCAGTACTTC
- | TRBJ2-1 | TRBV18 | TRBD1 | CASSLGQGVNEQFF | TGTGCCAGCTCACTGGGACAGGGGGTAAATGAGCAGTTCTTC
- | TRBJ1-1 | TRBV5-1 | - | CASRAVEIAEAFF | TGCGCCAGCAGGGCGGTAGAGATAGCGGAAGCTTTCTTT
many | TRBJ1-1 | TRBV3-1 | - | CASSQVGTEAFF | TGTGCCAGCAGCCAAGTTGGCACTGAAGCTTTCTTT
- | TRBJ2-1 | TRBV2 | - | CASIPVVYNEQFF | TGTGCCAGCATTCCAGTAGTCTACAATGAGCAGTTCTTC
- | TRBJ1-2 | TRBV12-3/TRBV12-4 | - | CASSPDRSYGYTF | TGTGCCAGCAGCCCAGACAGAAGCTATGGCTACACCTTC
few | TRBJ2-1 | TRBV12-3/TRBV12-4 | TRBD2 | CASRSLSRGDMQFF | TGTGCCAGCAGATCATTATCCCGGGGGGATATGCAGTTCTTC
few | TRBJ2-7 | TRBV3-1 | - | CASSQAWGTYEQYF | TGTGCCAGCAGCCAAGCATGGGGGACCTACGAGCAGTACTTC
few | TRBJ1-5 | TRBV7-9 | - | CASSLVGDQPQHF | TGTGCCAGCAGCTTAGTTGGCGATCAGCCCCAGCATTTT
few | TRBJ2-1 | TRBV12-3/TRBV12-4 | TRBD2 | CASSRLAGGRGEQFF | TGTGCCAGCAGCCGACTAGCGGGGGGACGTGGTGAGCAGTTCTTC
- | TRBJ2-2 | TRBV7-2 | - | CASSPGNSGELFF | TGTGCCAGCAGCCCCGGCAATTCCGGGGAGCTGTTTTTT
- | TRBJ2-2 | TRBV12-3/TRBV12-4 | - | CASSFEQLLPGELFF | TGTGCCAGCAGTTTTGAGCAGTTGCTGCCCGGGGAGCTGTTTTTT
many | TRBJ1-3 | TRBV4-1 | TRBD1 | CASSPGQGAVGTIYF | TGCGCCAGCAGCCCTGGACAGGGCGCGGTGGGCACCATATATTTT
- | TRBJ2-7 | TRBV3-1 | - | CASSRTYEQYF | TGTGCCAGCAGCCGAACCTACGAGCAGTACTTC
many | TRBJ1-1 | TRBV12-3/TRBV12-4 | - | CASSLGTANTEAFF | TGTGCCAGCAGCTTAGGGACGGCCAACACTGAAGCTTTCTTT
many | TRBJ1-1 | TRBV20-1 | TRBD1 | CSAPRPGQEAFF | TGCAGTGCTCCAAGGCCGGGACAGGAAGCTTTCTTT
many | TRBJ2-7 | TRBV30 | TRBD2 | CAWSDPPRGSYEQYF | TGTGCCTGGAGTGACCCCCCGCGGGGGAGCTACGAGCAGTACTTC
- | TRBJ1-2 | TRBV29-1 | - | CSVEGQKFGYTF | TGCAGCGTTGAAGGCCAAAAGTTCGGCTACACCTTC
- | TRBJ1-6 | TRBV27 | TRBD1 | CASSLDRGLSPLHF | TGTGCCAGCAGCCTAGACAGGGGGCTCTCACCCCTCCACTTT
- | TRBJ2-1 | TRBV29-1 | - | CSAEANTANEQFF | TGCAGCGCGGAGGCTAATACGGCCAATGAGCAGTTCTTC
many | TRBJ2-1 | TRBV3-1 | TRBD2 | CASSQDTSGGALSEQFF | TGTGCCAGCAGCCAAGACACTAGCGGGGGGGCCTTGTCCGAGCAGTTCTTC
- | TRBJ2-7 | TRBV20-1 | - | CSALRGLSYEQYF | TGCAGTGCCCTCCGGGGGCTCTCCTACGAGCAGTACTTC
- | TRBJ1-4 | TRBV10-3 | - | CAIRTDIAEKLFF | TGTGCCATCAGGACGGACATAGCCGAAAAACTGTTTTTT
few | TRBJ2-3 | TRBV11-2 | - | CASSPRPGVSTDTQFF | TGTGCCAGCAGCCCTCGTCCGGGGGTTTCCACAGATACGCAGTTTTTT
few | TRBJ1-2 | TRBV30 | - | CAWDSYPYGYTF | TGTGCCTGGGACAGTTACCCCTATGGCTACACCTTC
- | TRBJ2-7 | TRBV5-4 | - | CASSGNGEGSGYEQYF | TGTGCCAGCAGCGGCAACGGCGAGGGGTCCGGTTACGAGCAGTACTTC
few | TRBJ2-2 | TRBV6-1 | - | CASMKQQYTGELFF | TGTGCCAGCATGAAACAGCAGTACACCGGGGAGCTGTTTTTT
few | TRBJ2-7 | TRBV12-3/TRBV12-4 | - | CASSWRYEQYF | TGTGCCAGCAGTTGGAGGTACGAGCAGTACTTC
few | TRBJ2-1 | TRBV29-1 | - | CSVAASSYNEQFF | TGCAGCGTTGCCGCTAGCTCCTACAATGAGCAGTTCTTC
few | TRBJ2-7 | TRBV18 | - | CASQGSDREQYF | TGTGCCAGCCAAGGGAGTGATAGAGAGCAGTACTTC
- | TRBJ2-5 | TRBV3-1 | - | CASSPYVETQYF | TGTGCCAGCAGCCCGTACGTGGAGACCCAGTACTTC
- | TRBJ2-1 | TRBV12-5 | - | CASGLVNSGTGEQFF | TGTGCTAGTGGTTTGGTAAATAGCGGTACAGGTGAGCAGTTCTTC
few | TRBJ2-3 | TRBV20-1 | - | CSAEGGAASTDTQYF | TGCAGTGCCGAGGGGGGGGCCGCGAGCACAGATACGCAGTATTTT
- | TRBJ2-5 | TRBV6-6 | - | CASRMDFLETQYF | TGTGCCAGCAGGATGGACTTCCTAGAGACCCAGTACTTC
many | TRBJ2-3 | TRBV6-6 | TRBD2 | CASRKTSALGDTQYF | TGTGCCAGCAGAAAAACTAGCGCGCTGGGAGATACGCAGTATTTT
many | TRBJ1-6 | TRBV11-2 | - | CASSLVASRLLNSPLHF | TGTGCCAGCAGCTTAGTGGCAAGCCGACTCCTAAATTCACCCCTCCACTTT
many | TRBJ2-2 | TRBV19 | - | CASSIPGGPTGELFF | TGTGCCAGTAGTATACCGGGCGGACCGACCGGGGAGCTGTTTTTT
few | TRBJ1-5 | TRBV20-1 | TRBD1 | CAGQGAGGQPQHF | TGCGCGGGACAGGGGGCCGGCGGTCAGCCCCAGCATTTT
few | TRBJ1-3 | TRBV7-6 | - | CASSSGRRSSGNTIYF | TGTGCCAGCAGCTCAGGACGGCGGAGCTCTGGAAACACCATATATTTT
few | TRBJ2-1 | TRBV12-3/TRBV12-4 | TRBD2 | CASSRTSGGNEQFF | TGTGCCAGCAGTAGGACTAGCGGGGGGAATGAGCAGTTCTTC